These 10 T cell receptor beta chains share one sample of origin, sequenced in a study of shared clonotypes between healthy human individuals. The repertoire was sequenced with immunoSEQ multiplex PCR; TCRdb's copy has only in-frame clones and lacks some. The data show some 1 million clones, approximately 72% seen once. Sequences were obtained from memory CD4+ T cells sorted from blood. As to subset: CD45RA-negative fraction. These receptor sequences come from a man younger than 30 in good health.

The chain uses TRBV27 and TRBJ2-5, with 11 bases matching TRBD1. Trimming removed 6 bases from V and 5 bases from J; junction bases left unmatched: 5. The CDR3 consists of 14 residues. Germline V gene data show CDR1 as MNHEY and CDR2 as SMNVEV (reference sequence). This chain's CDR3 is CASRGQGARETQYF. The DNA of the CDR3 is TGTGCCAGCAGAGGACAGGGGGCAAGGGAGACCCAGTACTTC.

The chain has TRBV14 and TRBJ1-5; TRBD1 might be the D (6 bases). V shed 4 bases and J shed 2 bases, with 12 bases lying between them. The CDR3 is made up of 15 amino acids. CDR1 SGHDN and CDR2 FVKESK come from the germline V gene. The CDR3 coding sequence is TGTGCCAGCAGCCGGTCAGGGGATCGCAATCAGCCCCAGCATTTT. This sequence encodes CASSRSGDRNQPQHF.

This clone appeared once. The V and J genes are TRBV10-3 and TRBJ2-7; D call uncertain. The germline CDR1 and CDR2 sequences are ENHRY and SYGVKD. The V end lost 2 bases, the J end lost 2 bases, and 7 bases lay between the germline ends. The CDR3 length is 13 residues. In DNA form, the CDR3 reads TGTGCCATCAGTGAGAGCGACCCCTACGAGCAGTACTTC. Encoded protein: CAISESDPYEQYF.

There are a few counts of this clone. The V call is TRBV27, the J call TRBJ2-7, with TRBD2 matching over 9 bases. Germline-derived CDR1 and CDR2 are MNHEY and SMNVEV (reference sequence). The junction had 15 bases not matched to a gene; V was cut back by 3 bases and J by 3 bases. This CDR3 region has 18 residues. The CDR3 spells CASSFLRGGSSGSYEQYF. DNA for the CDR3: TGTGCCAGCAGTTTTCTCAGGGGAGGGAGTAGCGGGAGCTACGAGCAGTACTTC.

Comments on this clone: This specimen includes other DNA sequences encoding the same CDR3. The rearrangement links TRBV11-3 to TRBJ2-2, with TRBD2 matching over 7 bases. CDR3 length: 15 residues. Germline values: CDR1 SGHNT, CDR2 YENEEA. The V gene end was trimmed by 2 bases and the J gene end by 4 bases; junction bases not matched to a gene: 4. The CDR3 protein is CASSLSGAGTGELFF. The CDR3 bases are TGTGCCAGCAGCTTAAGCGGGGCGGGCACCGGGGAGCTGTTTTTT.

J is TRBJ1-2 and V is TRBV5-6; D is uncertain. The germline V gene encodes CDR1 SGHDT and CDR2 YYEEEE. The V gene lost 1 base and the J gene lost 0 bases, with 10 bases spanning the gap. This CDR3 region has 15 residues. The CDR3: CASSLRGGANYGYTF. CDR3 nucleotides: TGTGCCAGCAGCTTGAGAGGTGGGGCTAACTATGGCTACACCTTC.

This clone was counted between two and nine times. The chain combines TRBV9 with TRBJ2-5, with 9 nucleotides matching TRBD2. Germline V gene sequence: CDR1 SGDLS, CDR2 YYNGEE. The V segment lost 2 bases and the J segment 5 bases; nucleotides outside the gene matches: 10. This CDR3 is built from 16 residues. CDR3 DNA sequence: TGTGCCAGCAGCGTTGGGGCAGCGGGAGGTGTCGAGACCCAGTACTTC. This encodes CASSVGAAGGVETQYF.

A single count supports this clone. This rearrangement joins TRBV19 to TRBJ2-7; 12 positions agree with TRBD2. CDR3 size: 16 residues. The ends lost 6 bases at V and 0 bases at J; junction bases unmatched: 6. Germline V gives CDR1 LNHDA, CDR2 SQIVND (reference sequence). The CDR3 bases are TGTGCCAGTAGCAGCGGGACTAGCGGGCACTCCTACGAGCAGTACTTC. This encodes CASSSGTSGHSYEQYF.

The chain joins TRBV7-2 to TRBJ2-2; 9 nucleotides agree with TRBD2. This CDR3 comprises 17 residues. The ends lost 5 bases at V and 2 bases at J; junction bases unmatched: 9. CDR1 and CDR2 (germline): SGHTA, FQGNSA. The CDR3 nucleotides are TGTGCCAGCAGCCCTGAGCGACTAGCGGCCAACACCGGGGAGCTGTTTTTT. This codes for CASSPERLAANTGELFF.

Remarks on this clone: The same CDR3 also results from other DNA sequences found in this sample. The chain combines TRBV19 with TRBJ1-5; D gene ambiguous. Per the germline V gene, CDR1 is LNHDA and CDR2 is SQIVND (reference sequence). This CDR3 is 13 amino acids long. With 4 bases removed from V and 2 bases from J, the gap between germline ends came to 6 bases. DNA of the CDR3: TGTGCCAGTAGTAGCGGCGGCAATCAGCCCCAGCATTTT. Encoded protein: CASSSGGNQPQHF.